The 27 T cell receptor beta chains reported below all come from one sample, sequenced in a study of shared clonotypes between healthy human individuals. Assay used: immunoSEQ multiplex PCR; TCRdb lists only in-frame clones, some missing. This table holds 980,000 or so clones, over 75% found once. Sequenced input: memory CD4+ T cells sorted from blood. The subset here: CD45RA-negative fraction. The receptor set was obtained from a man aged 18-30 years in good health.

About this clone itself: Other DNA variants within this sample encode the same CDR3. The genes are TRBV5-1 and TRBJ1-2; D remains ambiguous. CDR1 is SGHRS and CDR2 is YFSETQ in the germline V gene. Trimming shortened V by 2 bases and J by 5 bases, and 10 bases separated the two germline ends. The CDR3 is made up of 13 amino acids. The CDR3 coding sequence is TGCGCCAGCAGCTTAGACGGTGATTATGGCTACACCTTC. It codes for CASSLDGDYGYTF.

The rearrangement links TRBV20-1 to TRBJ2-1; the D is unclear. Germline CDR1 is DFQATT and CDR2 is SNEGSKA (reference sequence). The V end was cut by 5 bases, the J end by 4 bases, with 6 bases between. The CDR3 length is 11 residues. Here the CDR3 DNA reads TGCAGTGCTCTGATTTACAATGAGCAGTTCTTC. Its translation is CSALIYNEQFF.

The V and J genes are TRBV10-1 and TRBJ2-7; D unresolved. Germline V gives CDR1 WNHNN, CDR2 SYGVQD (reference sequence). The CDR3 runs 14 residues. V was shortened by 4 bases and J by 0 bases, with 10 bases between the two germline ends. In nucleotides, the CDR3 is TGCGCCAGCAGTGCGGCGGCCAGCTCCTACGAGCAGTACTTC. Its translation is CASSAAASSYEQYF.

The chain couples TRBV12-5 to TRBJ2-1; D might be TRBD2 (6 bases). Per germline, CDR1 LGHNT and CDR2 FRNRAP. CDR3 length: 15 residues. V gave up 5 bases and J gave up 12 bases, with 23 bases separating them. CDR3 coding DNA: TGTGCTAGTGGTCCGGTGTCGGGCGGGATAATGACGCAGTTCTTC. Translated: CASGPVSGGIMTQFF.

V and J are TRBV4-3 and TRBJ2-1; tentatively, D is TRBD1 (5 bases). The germline CDR1 and CDR2 sequences are LGHNA and YSLEER. V was trimmed by 0 bases and J by 4 bases, leaving 10 bases between them. CDR3 length: 15 residues. Here the CDR3 reads CASSQDVNRYNEQFF. CDR3 sequence (DNA): TGCGCCAGCAGCCAAGATGTAAACAGGTACAATGAGCAGTTCTTC.

The chain recombines TRBV19 with TRBJ1-2; perhaps TRBD1 as D (6 bases). Per germline, CDR1 LNHDA and CDR2 SQIVND (reference sequence). This CDR3 contains 16 residues. Trimming removed 4 bases at V and 0 bases at J, with 15 bases between. The CDR3 DNA follows: TGTGCCAGTAGTACGACTGGGACACTCGCTAACTATGGCTACACCTTC. Translating it yields CASSTTGTLANYGYTF.

The V call is TRBV4-2, the J call TRBJ2-3; no clear D. Trimming took 1 base from V and 6 from J, leaving 8 bases between them. Germline values: CDR1 LGHNA, CDR2 YNFKEQ. The CDR3 loop spans 13 amino acids. This CDR3 reads CASSQVLSDTQYF. In DNA, the CDR3 is TGTGCCAGCAGCCAAGTACTCTCGGATACGCAGTATTTT.

This chain uses TRBV18 with TRBJ2-1, with 7 bases that match TRBD1. The CDR3 runs 16 residues. In germline, CDR1 is KGHSH, CDR2 LQKENI. Trimming removed 0 bases from V and 2 bases from J; junction bases left unmatched: 4. The chain's CDR3 is CASSPPSGTAYNEQFF. The CDR3 bases are TGTGCCAGCTCACCACCGAGTGGGACAGCCTACAATGAGCAGTTCTTC.

The chain employs TRBV7-9 and TRBJ1-2, with 7 bases lining up with TRBD1. The CDR3 loop spans 13 amino acids. With 4 bases clipped from V and 8 bases from J, the junction kept 7 bases outside the gene matches. Germline values: CDR1 SEHNR, CDR2 FQNEAQ (reference sequence). The CDR3 is CASSSDRVKGYTF. The CDR3 nucleotides read TGTGCCAGCAGCTCTGACAGGGTAAAAGGCTACACCTTC.

The chain employs TRBV27 and TRBJ2-7; TRBD2 agrees at 9 bases. The CDR3 extends over 16 amino acids. Losses at the gene ends were 9 bases for V and 3 bases for J; bases not matched to a gene: 15. Germline V CDR1 and CDR2: MNHEY, SMNVEV (reference sequence). CDR3 sequence: CASSSAASGVFYEQYF. CDR3 DNA: TGTGCCAGTTCCTCCGCGGCTAGCGGGGTGTTCTACGAGCAGTACTTC.

This chain connects TRBV28 to TRBJ2-7; D unclear. With 4 bases removed from V and 6 bases from J, the gap between germline ends came to 7 bases. Per the germline V gene, CDR1 is MDHEN and CDR2 is SYDVKM. This CDR3 spans 11 amino acids. DNA for the CDR3: TGTGCCAGCAGTTACATTACCGAGCAGTACTTC. Protein: CASSYITEQYF. The full variable domain, rest sourced from reference TRBV28 and TRBJ2-7, is DVKVTQSSRYLVKRTGEKVFLECVQDMDHENMFWYRQDPGLGLRLIYFSYDVKMKEKGDIPEGYSVSREKKERFSLILESASTNQTSMYLCASSYITEQYFGPGTRLTVT.

The chain uses TRBV29-1 and TRBJ2-5; the match to TRBD2 covers 10 bases. The length of the CDR3 is 14 residues. The V and J ends lost 3 bases and 4 bases, in that order; junction bases with no gene match: 5. Germline V lookup: CDR1 SQVTM, CDR2 ANQGSEA. The CDR3 reads CSVDGWTSGETQYF. The CDR3 DNA sequence: TGCAGCGTTGATGGATGGACTAGCGGAGAGACCCAGTACTTC.

This clone was seen once. The genes are TRBV7-2 and TRBJ2-3; D unresolved. The CDR3 is 12 amino acids. V was shortened by 4 bases and J by 6 bases, with 8 bases between the two germline ends. From germline, CDR1 is SGHTA and CDR2 FQGNSA. CDR3 protein: CASSSSLDTQYF. The CDR3 DNA sequence: TGTGCCAGCAGCTCCTCGCTGGATACGCAGTATTTT.

The CDR3: CASRLPTTYEQYF. DNA of the CDR3: TGTGCCAGCAGACTTCCTACTACCTACGAGCAGTACTTC. The chain recombines TRBV7-2 with TRBJ2-7; D is ambiguous. Trimming took off 6 bases at V and 2 bases at J, with 11 bases between the two ends. Germline V CDR1 and CDR2: SGHTA, FQGNSA. The CDR3 sequence is 13 residues long. The full variable domain, completed using reference TRBV7-2 and TRBJ2-7, is GAGVSQSPSNKVTEKGKDVELRCDPISGHTALYWYRQSLGQGLEFLIYFQGNSAPDKSGLPSDRFSAERTGGSVSTLTIQRTQQEDSAVYLCASRLPTTYEQYFGPGTRLTVT.

The CDR3 loop is CASSLDQGNSGNTIYF. CDR3 nucleotides: TGCGCCAGCAGCTTGGACCAGGGCAACTCTGGAAACACCATATATTTT. The rearrangement uses TRBV5-1 and TRBJ1-3; D possibly corresponds to TRBD1 (5 bases). The germline V gene encodes CDR1 SGHRS and CDR2 YFSETQ. This CDR3 has 16 residues. V lost 0 bases and J lost 0, with 10 bases in between.

This chain uses TRBV5-1 with TRBJ1-4; TRBD1 matches at 9 bases. Trimming cost V 3 bases and J 3 bases; bases outside gene matches: 3. The CDR3 consists of 15 residues. Germline V CDR1 and CDR2: SGHRS, YFSETQ. The CDR3, as DNA: TGCGCCAGCAGCTCGGGACAGGGAGCTAATGAAAAACTGTTTTTT. Protein: CASSSGQGANEKLFF.

This chain connects TRBV28 to TRBJ2-7; perhaps TRBD2 as D (5 bases). V lost 8 bases to trimming and J lost 6 bases, with 20 bases between them. CDR3 length equals 14 residues. CDR1 and CDR2 (germline): MDHEN, SYDVKM. This CDR3 is CASGIQAVLFEQYF. CDR3 in DNA: TGTGCCAGCGGCATTCAAGCGGTCTTGTTCGAGCAGTACTTC.

This rearrangement joins TRBV18 to TRBJ1-2, with D perhaps matching TRBD1 (5 bases). The ends were cut back, 3 bases at V and 3 bases at J, with 17 bases in the middle. The CDR3 is made up of 16 amino acids. CDR1 and CDR2 (germline): KGHSH, LQKENI. The CDR3 sequence is CASSPQNKGNDYGYTF. In DNA, the CDR3 is TGTGCCAGCTCACCCCAGAATAAGGGGAACGACTATGGCTACACCTTC. Based on the CDR3 plus reference TRBV18 and TRBJ1-2, the full variable domain is NAGVMQNPRHLVRRRGQEARLRCSPMKGHSHVYWYRQLPEEGLKFMVYLQKENIIDESGMPKERFSAEFPKEGPSILRIQQVVRGDSAAYFCASSPQNKGNDYGYTFGSGTRLTVV.

This sequence joins TRBV7-2 and TRBJ2-1; TRBD2 matches at 13 bases. Per the germline V gene, CDR1 is SGHTA and CDR2 is FQGNSA. V lost 2 bases and J lost 6; bases outside the gene matches: 4. The length of the CDR3 is 16 residues. This CDR3 reads CASSLSGTSGANEQFF. The CDR3 nucleotides read TGTGCCAGCAGCTTATCCGGGACTAGCGGGGCCAATGAGCAGTTCTTC.

This clone was detected once. This chain joins TRBV2 and TRBJ1-1, with D uncertain. V was shortened by 7 bases and J by 1 base, with 10 bases between the two germline ends. The CDR3 is 13 amino acids. Germline CDR1 reads SNHLY; CDR2 reads FYNNEI. The CDR3 DNA follows: TGTGCCAGCAAGGTACGGCCGAACACTGAAGCTTTCTTT. Amino acid sequence: CASKVRPNTEAFF.

The genes are TRBV30 and TRBJ2-5; D gene ambiguous. V lost 1 base to trimming and J lost 4 bases, with 7 bases between them. CDR1 and CDR2 from the germline V gene are GTSNPN and SVGIG (reference sequence). The CDR3 consists of 12 residues. The CDR3 region is CAWSELGETQYF. As DNA, the CDR3 is TGTGCCTGGAGTGAGTTGGGAGAGACCCAGTACTTC.

The V and J genes are TRBV30 and TRBJ1-1; TRBD1 matches at 7 bases. This CDR3 spans 14 amino acids. Germline loops: CDR1 GTSNPN, CDR2 SVGIG (reference sequence). With V trimmed by 2 bases and J by 8 bases, 11 bases remained unmatched. CDR3 nucleotides: TGTGCCTGGAGTCGGACAGGACAAACCCAAGAAGCTTTCTTT. This codes for CAWSRTGQTQEAFF.

CDR3 in DNA: TGCGCCAGCAGCCAAGACCAAACAGATACGCAGTATTTT. It specifies CASSQDQTDTQYF. The chain carries TRBV4-1 and TRBJ2-3, with D unresolved. Trimming stripped 0 bases from V and 3 bases from J, with 4 bases between. The germline V gene has CDR1 MGHRA and CDR2 YSYEKL. This CDR3 region has 13 residues.

This clone came up once. The rearrangement uses TRBV6-5 and TRBJ2-3; D is unresolved. The CDR3 sequence is 13 residues long. Trimming cost V 5 bases and J 2 bases, with 8 bases left between them. Germline V gene sequence: CDR1 MNHEY, CDR2 SVGAGI. The CDR3 here is CASSRAYTDTQYF. DNA of the CDR3: TGTGCCAGCAGTAGGGCTTACACAGATACGCAGTATTTT.

The genes are TRBV5-1 and TRBJ2-2; the D gene is possibly TRBD1 (6 bases). V dropped 4 bases and J dropped 6 bases, with 10 bases sitting between them. CDR1 SGHRS and CDR2 YFSETQ come from the germline V gene. The length of the CDR3 is 13 residues. CDR3 protein: CASSLQGSGELFF. CDR3 in DNA: TGCGCCAGCAGCCTACAGGGTTCCGGGGAGCTGTTTTTT.

The CDR3 DNA reads as TGTGCCAGTAGTATATTGGGGGAGCAAGAGACCCAGTACTTC. The encoded protein is CASSILGEQETQYF. The chain joins TRBV19 to TRBJ2-5, with D perhaps assigned TRBD1 or TRBD2 (5 bases each). The CDR3 is made up of 14 amino acids. With 2 bases removed from V and 2 bases from J, the gap between germline ends came to 9 bases. Germline V gene sequence: CDR1 LNHDA, CDR2 SQIVND (reference sequence).

In its sample, this clone was seen once. V gene TRBV19 combines with J gene TRBJ1-4, with D maybe TRBD1 (5 bases). Trimming took off 10 bases at V and 7 bases at J, with 19 bases between the two ends. This CDR3 is 14 amino acids long. The germline V gene encodes CDR1 LNHDA and CDR2 SQIVND (reference sequence). CDR3 bases: TGTGCCACTTGGGACCGAGGAGCCACTGAAAAACTGTTTTTT. Translated: CATWDRGATEKLFF.